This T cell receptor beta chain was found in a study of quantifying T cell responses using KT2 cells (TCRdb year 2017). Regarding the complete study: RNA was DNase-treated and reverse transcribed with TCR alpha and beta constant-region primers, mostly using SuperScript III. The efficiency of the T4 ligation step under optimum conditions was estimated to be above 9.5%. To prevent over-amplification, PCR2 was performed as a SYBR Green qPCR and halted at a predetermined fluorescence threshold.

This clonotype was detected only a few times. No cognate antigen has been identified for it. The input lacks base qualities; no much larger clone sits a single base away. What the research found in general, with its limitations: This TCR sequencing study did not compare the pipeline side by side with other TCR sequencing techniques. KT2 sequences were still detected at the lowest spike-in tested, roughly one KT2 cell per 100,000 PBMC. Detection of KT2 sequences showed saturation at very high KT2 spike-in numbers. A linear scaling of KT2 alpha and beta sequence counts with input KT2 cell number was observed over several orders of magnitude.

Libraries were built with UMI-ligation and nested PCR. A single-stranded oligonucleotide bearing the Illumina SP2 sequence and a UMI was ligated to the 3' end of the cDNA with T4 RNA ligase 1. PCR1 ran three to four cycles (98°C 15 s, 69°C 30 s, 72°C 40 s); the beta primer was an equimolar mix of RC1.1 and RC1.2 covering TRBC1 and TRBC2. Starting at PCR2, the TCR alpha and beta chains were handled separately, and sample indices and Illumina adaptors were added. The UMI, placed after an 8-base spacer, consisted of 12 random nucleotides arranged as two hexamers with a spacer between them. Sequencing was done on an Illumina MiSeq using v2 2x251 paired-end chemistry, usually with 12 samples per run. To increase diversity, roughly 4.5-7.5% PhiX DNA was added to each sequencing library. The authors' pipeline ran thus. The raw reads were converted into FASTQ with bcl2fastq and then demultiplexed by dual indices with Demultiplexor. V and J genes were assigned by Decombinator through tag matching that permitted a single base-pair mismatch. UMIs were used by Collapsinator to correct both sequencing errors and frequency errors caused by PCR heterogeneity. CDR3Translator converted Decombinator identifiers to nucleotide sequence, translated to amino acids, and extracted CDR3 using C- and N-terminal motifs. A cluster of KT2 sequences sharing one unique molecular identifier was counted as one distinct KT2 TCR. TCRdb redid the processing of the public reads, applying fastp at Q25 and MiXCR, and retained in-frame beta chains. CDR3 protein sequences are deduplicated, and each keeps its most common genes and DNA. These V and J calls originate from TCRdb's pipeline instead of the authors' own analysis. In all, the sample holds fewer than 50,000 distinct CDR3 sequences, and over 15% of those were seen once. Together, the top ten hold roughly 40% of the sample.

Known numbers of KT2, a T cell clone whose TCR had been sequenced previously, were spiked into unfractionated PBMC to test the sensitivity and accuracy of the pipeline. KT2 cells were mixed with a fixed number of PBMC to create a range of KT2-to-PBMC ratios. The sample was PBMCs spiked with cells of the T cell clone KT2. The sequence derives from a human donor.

The bases read TGTGCCAGCAGTTCGGAACAGGGACCGAACACCGGGGAGCTGTTTTTT. It translates to CASSSEQGPNTGELFF. Recombination linked TRBV27 to TRBJ2-2, and possibly TRBD1, on 6 matching bases. For CDR1 and CDR2, the germline V gene (reference sequence) lists MNHEY and SMNVEV. The CDR3 sequence holds 16 residues, the cysteine and phenylalanine included. CDR3 DNA is the only sequence kept; it has 48 bases, read in frame from the first base. The junction carries 12 bases between V and J, which are trimmed by 4 bases and 0 bases respectively.